Each of the 13 T cell receptor beta chains below was sequenced from the same sample in a study of Graves' ophthalmopathy and Graves' hyperthyroidism. For repertoire sequencing, the TCR beta CDR3 regions were amplified from RNA transcripts. An initial RT-PCR round employing HTBI primers preceded a second-round multiplex PCR. TCRdb itself ran the multiplex PCR reads through MiXCR, one entry per CDR3 protein. The table has 24,000 or so distinct CDR3 sequences, around 50% seen once. Specimen: peripheral blood. Receptors originate from an adult woman with stable Graves' hyperthyroidism.

By proportion, this clonotype is medium-sized (0.01 to 0.1%). This chain uses TRBV24-1 with TRBJ2-7; 10 bases align to TRBD1. This CDR3 region has 15 residues. Per the germline V gene, CDR1 is KGHDR and CDR2 is SFDVKD. V lost 3 bases, J lost 6 bases, and 7 bases stayed unmatched. CDR3 region: CATSDPGTGEGEQYF. The CDR3 nucleotides are TGTGCCACCAGTGATCCTGGGACAGGGGAGGGCGAGCAGTACTTC.

This clonotype was seen only once. This may arise from a read error, as a much more abundant clone is one base away. This chain joins TRBV28 and TRBJ2-3, with 15 bases fitting TRBD2. The V gene's germline CDR1 is MDHEN and CDR2 SYDVKM. The CDR3 has 18 amino acids. CDR3 nucleotide sequence: TGTGCCAGCAGTTGGGGGCGGACTAGCGGGAGGGTAACAGGTACGCAGTATTTT. Protein product: CASSWGRTSGRVTGTQYF.

This clonotype has at least ten counts. This chain joins TRBV6-1 and TRBJ2-7; 9 bases are shared with TRBD1. This CDR3 contains 14 residues. J gave up 5 bases and V 4 bases, and 6 bases lay outside the gene matches. CDR1 is MNHNS, CDR2 SASEGT, per germline. The CDR3 DNA reads as TGTGCCAGCAGTGGACAGGGGGAGGTCGACGAGCAGTACTTC. The encoded protein is CASSGQGEVDEQYF.

This clonotype was counted ten times or more. The CDR3 coding sequence is TGTGCCAGCAGTGATGGGGGGGTTGGCCTCACAGATACGCAGTATTTT. Protein: CASSDGGVGLTDTQYF. V usage is TRBV28 and J usage is TRBJ2-3, with 7 bases fitting TRBD2. In germline, CDR1 is MDHEN, CDR2 SYDVKM. J lost 2 bases, V lost 5 bases, and 10 bases had no gene match. There are 16 residues in the CDR3.

This clonotype was recorded many times. This chain connects TRBV28 to TRBJ1-1; D gene uncertain. Trimming took off 2 bases at V and 2 bases at J, with 6 bases between the two ends. Germline loops: CDR1 MDHEN, CDR2 SYDVKM. CDR3 size: 13 residues. The CDR3 loop reads CASSLQDNTEAFF. The CDR3 region has the DNA TGTGCCAGCAGTTTACAGGACAACACTGAAGCTTTCTTT.

By share of the sample, this clonotype is medium-sized. The rearrangement joins TRBV2 to TRBJ2-7, with TRBD2 matching over 16 bases. This CDR3 contains 15 residues. Per germline, CDR1 SNHLY and CDR2 FYNNEI. Trimming cost V 5 bases and J 4 bases; bases outside gene matches: 2. The CDR3 is CASSKGLAGGYEQYF. The CDR3 region has the DNA TGTGCCAGCAGTAAGGGACTAGCGGGAGGGTACGAGCAGTACTTC.

The chain couples TRBV7-8 to TRBJ2-6, with TRBD2 as a possible D gene (5 bases). The CDR3 loop spans 16 amino acids. Trimming removed 6 bases from V and 1 base from J, with 13 bases in between. The germline V gene has CDR1 SGHVS and CDR2 FQNEAQ. In nucleotides, the CDR3 is TGTGCCAGCAGTTCCCCGGGGTCTTCTGGGGCCAACGTCCTGACTTTC. It is translated as CASSSPGSSGANVLTF.

The chain employs TRBV20-1 and TRBJ2-1; 11 nucleotides agree with TRBD2. The CDR3 is made up of 16 amino acids. Germline V CDR1 and CDR2: DFQATT, SNEGSKA (reference sequence). V trimming: 6 bases; J trimming: 8 bases; junction bases outside the gene matches: 15. CDR3 DNA sequence: TGCAGTGCCCCGAGCCCAACTAGCGGGAGTTCCGATGAGCAGTTCTTC. Translated: CSAPSPTSGSSDEQFF.

Judged by abundance, this clonotype is medium-sized. The DNA of the CDR3 is TGTGCCAGCAGCTTATCCGGGATACAAGAGACCCAGTACTTC. As protein: CASSLSGIQETQYF. V and J are TRBV7-6 and TRBJ2-5, with D perhaps matching TRBD2 (5 bases). Trimming took 2 bases from V and 2 from J, leaving 9 bases between them. CDR3 length: 14 amino acids. CDR1 and CDR2 (germline): SGHVS, FNYEAQ.

This clonotype showed up many times. V and J are TRBV4-1 and TRBJ2-1; D is undetermined. CDR3 length: 11 amino acids. CDR1 is MGHRA and CDR2 is YSYEKL in the germline V gene. V was pared by 0 bases and J by 8 bases, with 2 bases between. The CDR3 DNA follows: TGCGCCAGCAGCCAAGATGATGAGCAGTTCTTC. This encodes CASSQDDEQFF.

This clonotype came up once. The CDR3 ends on some other residue instead of the conserved phenylalanine or tryptophan, so this is likely a read error. It is unclear where the CDR3 begins or ends on the DNA, so no DNA is shown, and the CDR3 is as TCRdb lists it. The chain is built from TRBV6-2 or TRBV6-3 and TRBJ2-1; the D segment call TRBD2 is taken from the table without a DNA check. The CDR3 length is 16 residues, termini included. Germline loops: CDR1 MNHEY, CDR2 SVGEGT. The CDR3 sequence is CASSKTLAGGDNEQLC.

This clonotype was picked up many times. The junction departs from the called germline gene at one end, perhaps through a read error. This chain uses TRBV30 with TRBJ1-2; D perhaps matches TRBD1 (5 bases). The germline gives CDR1 GTSNPN, CDR2 SVGIG (reference sequence). The CDR3 spans 14 residues. The CDR3: CAWSRGTPNSGYTF. The CDR3 DNA is TGTGCCTGGAGTCGTGGGACTCCTAACTCTGGCTACACCTTC.

There are many counts of this clonotype. V usage is TRBV5-1 and J usage is TRBJ1-3; D is perhaps TRBD1 (5 bases). The V end lost 4 bases, the J end lost 0 bases, and 11 bases lay between the germline ends. CDR3 length equals 15 residues. The germline V gene has CDR1 SGHRS and CDR2 YFSETQ. CDR3 nucleotides: TGCGCCAGCAGCCCCGGGACGTACTCTGGAAACACCATATATTTT. Residues: CASSPGTYSGNTIYF.